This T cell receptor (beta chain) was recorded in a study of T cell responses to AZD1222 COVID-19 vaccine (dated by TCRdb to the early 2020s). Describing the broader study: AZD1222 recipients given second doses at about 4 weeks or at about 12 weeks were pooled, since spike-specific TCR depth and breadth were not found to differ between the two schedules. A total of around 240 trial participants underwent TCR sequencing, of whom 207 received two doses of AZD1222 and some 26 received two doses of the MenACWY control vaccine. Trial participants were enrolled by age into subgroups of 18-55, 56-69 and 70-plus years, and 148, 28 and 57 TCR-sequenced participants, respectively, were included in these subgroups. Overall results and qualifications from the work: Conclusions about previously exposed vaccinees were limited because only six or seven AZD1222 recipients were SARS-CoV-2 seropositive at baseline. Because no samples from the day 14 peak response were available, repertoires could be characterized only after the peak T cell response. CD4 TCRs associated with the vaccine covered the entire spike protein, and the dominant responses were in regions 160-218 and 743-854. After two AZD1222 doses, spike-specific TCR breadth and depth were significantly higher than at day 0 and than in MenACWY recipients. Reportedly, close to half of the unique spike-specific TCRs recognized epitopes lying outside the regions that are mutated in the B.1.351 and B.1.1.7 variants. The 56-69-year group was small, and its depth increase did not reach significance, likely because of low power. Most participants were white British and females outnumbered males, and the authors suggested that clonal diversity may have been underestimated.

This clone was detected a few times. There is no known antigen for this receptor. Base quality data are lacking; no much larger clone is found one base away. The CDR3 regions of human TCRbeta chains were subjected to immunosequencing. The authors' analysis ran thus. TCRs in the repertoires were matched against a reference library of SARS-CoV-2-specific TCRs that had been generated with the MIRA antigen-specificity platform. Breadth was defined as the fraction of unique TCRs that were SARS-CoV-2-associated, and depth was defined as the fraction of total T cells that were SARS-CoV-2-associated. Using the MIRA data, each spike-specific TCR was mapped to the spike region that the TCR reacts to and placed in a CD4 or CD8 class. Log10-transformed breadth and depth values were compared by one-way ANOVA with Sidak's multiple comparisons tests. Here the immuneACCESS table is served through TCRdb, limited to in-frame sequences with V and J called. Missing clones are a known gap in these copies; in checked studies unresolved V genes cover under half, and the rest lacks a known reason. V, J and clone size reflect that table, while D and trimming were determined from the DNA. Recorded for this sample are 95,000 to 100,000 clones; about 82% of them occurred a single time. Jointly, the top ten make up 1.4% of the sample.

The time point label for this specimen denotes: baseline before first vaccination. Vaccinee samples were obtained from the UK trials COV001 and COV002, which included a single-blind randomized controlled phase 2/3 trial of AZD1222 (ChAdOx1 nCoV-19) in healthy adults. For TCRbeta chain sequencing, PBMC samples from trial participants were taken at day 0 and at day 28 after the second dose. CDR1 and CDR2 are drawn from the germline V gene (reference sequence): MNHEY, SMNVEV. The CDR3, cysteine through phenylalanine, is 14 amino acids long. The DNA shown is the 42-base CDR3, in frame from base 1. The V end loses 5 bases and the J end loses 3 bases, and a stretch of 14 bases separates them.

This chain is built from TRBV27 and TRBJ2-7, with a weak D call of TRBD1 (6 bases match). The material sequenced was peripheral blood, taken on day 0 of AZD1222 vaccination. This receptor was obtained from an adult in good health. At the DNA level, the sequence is TGTGCCAGCAGTGGGCCTGGACAGTACTACGAGCAGTACTTC. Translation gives CASSGPGQYYEQYF.